The present T cell receptor beta chain was sequenced within a study of blood T cell repertoires in COVID-19. Whole-study context: Acute and convalescent COVID-19 samples came from the United States, Italy and Spain. The cDNA or gDNA used as material had been derived from T cells, B-cell-depleted T cells, or PBMCs.

In the original analysis: Counts of nucleated cells, estimated from reference gene primer amplification, were obtained. Assay: immunoSEQ multiplex PCR; the TCRdb copy retains only in-frame clones and omits some. D and trimming were read from the DNA, whereas the V and J calls and clone size are those reported in that table. Among under 150,000 clones, about four fifths were seen once, and the ten largest hold more than 1.3%. The CDR3 covers 15 residues. In germline, CDR1 is KGHSH, CDR2 LQKENI. The junction had 9 bases not matched to a gene; V was cut back by 5 bases and J by 5 bases. The origin of this receptor is a man in his 60s with acute or convalescent COVID-19. Sequencing input: peripheral blood. The chain joins TRBV18 to TRBJ2-5, with 9 bases identical to TRBD2. The DNA for the CDR3 is TGTGCCAGCTCAGGTTTAGCGGGAGTGAGTGAGACCCAGTACTTC. Residues: CASSGLAGVSETQYF. Based on the CDR3 plus reference TRBV18 and TRBJ2-5, the full variable domain is NAGVMQNPRHLVRRRGQEARLRCSPMKGHSHVYWYRQLPEEGLKFMVYLQKENIIDESGMPKERFSAEFPKEGPSILRIQQVVRGDSAAYFCASSGLAGVSETQYFGPGTRLLVL.